This T cell receptor beta chain was identified during a study of tumor-infiltrating lymphocytes in primary liver carcinoma. Turning to the study itself: The patients presented with primary liver carcinoma, which was managed through surgical resection. Patients were both men and women, whose ages ran from 30 to 69 years. Spanning 4.2 to 10 cm, the tumors were T1-T3 N0M0.

The source of the blood RNA was unsorted whole blood, and germline DNA was extracted as well. Among the patients, all had chronic HBV infection and none had been treated. This CDR3 is built from 14 residues. Per germline, CDR1 MGHRA and CDR2 YSYEKL. V was cut by 2 bases and J by 5 bases, with 10 bases left in between. This clonotype showed up just a few times. Production of TCR beta cDNA used approximately 480 ng total RNA together with a constant-region primer. Modified slightly, ARM-PCR produced TCR beta libraries over three nested multiplex PCR rounds. The two initial PCR rounds, about 9 cycles each, used TRBV1-TRBV30 forward and C-beta reverse primers. Via MiXCR, TCRdb re-called the multiplex PCR reads, giving one row per CDR3 protein. The table has about 310,000 distinct CDR3 sequences, almost 60% seen once; the top ten hold about 18%.

The sequence derives from a woman aged 25 to 39 with primary liver carcinoma and hepatitis B virus infection. Sequencing used peripheral blood. The V and J genes are TRBV4-1 and TRBJ1-5; unclear D gene. Here the CDR3 reads CASSQTHGDQPQHF. CDR3 nucleotide sequence: TGCGCCAGCAGCCAAACTCATGGGGATCAGCCCCAGCATTTT.